These 32 T cell receptor beta chains were all obtained from the same sample, sequenced in a study of response to subunit inactivated influenza vaccine. Via MiXCR, TCRdb re-called the RT-PCR reads, giving one row per CDR3 protein. The data hold roughly 710,000 distinct CDR3 sequences, with around 15% observed a single time. The sequenced sample was PBMCs from blood, obtained 14 days before vaccination. The receptors stem from a man aged 45-65 years who received an inactivated influenza vaccine.

The J gene is TRBJ2-7, the V gene TRBV5-1, with 9 nucleotides matching TRBD2. CDR1 is SGHRS and CDR2 is YFSETQ in the germline V gene. There are 15 residues in the CDR3. J was trimmed by 0 bases and V by 2 bases; bases with no gene match: 3. This CDR3 reads CASSLISGGSYEQYF. CDR3 coding DNA: TGCGCCAGCAGCTTAATTAGCGGGGGCTCCTACGAGCAGTACTTC. The whole variable domain, remainder taken from reference TRBV5-1 and TRBJ2-7, is KAGVTQTPRYLIKTRGQQVTLSCSPISGHRSVSWYQQTPGQGLQFLFEYFSETQRNKGNFPGRFSGRQFSNSRSEMNVSTLELGDSALYLCASSLISGGSYEQYFGPGTRLTVT.

The V call is TRBV11-3, the J call TRBJ2-1; TRBD1 aligns across 7 bases. Germline V gives CDR1 SGHNT, CDR2 YENEEA. This CDR3 is built from 15 residues. The junction had 8 bases not matched to a gene; V was cut back by 5 bases and J by 4 bases. The CDR3 nucleotides read TGTGCCAGCAGCGGGCCGGGACAGCATTACAATGAGCAGTTCTTC. Translated, it gives CASSGPGQHYNEQFF.

This sequence joins TRBV28 and TRBJ2-1; D gene unclear. The CDR3 sequence is 16 residues long. The germline V gene has CDR1 MDHEN and CDR2 SYDVKM. Trimming shortened V by 5 bases and J by 0 bases, and 14 bases separated the two germline ends. CDR3 in amino acids: CASSTRKIISYNEQFF. For the CDR3, the DNA is TGTGCCAGCAGTACCAGGAAGATAATCTCCTACAATGAGCAGTTCTTC. The full variable domain, completed using reference TRBV28 and TRBJ2-1, is DVKVTQSSRYLVKRTGEKVFLECVQDMDHENMFWYRQDPGLGLRLIYFSYDVKMKEKGDIPEGYSVSREKKERFSLILESASTNQTSMYLCASSTRKIISYNEQFFGPGTRLTVL.

This clonotype was detected only a few times. The chain uses TRBV15 and TRBJ2-1; 11 bases agree with TRBD2. CDR3 length equals 16 residues. Germline V gives CDR1 LNHNV, CDR2 YYDKDF (reference sequence). V shed 5 bases and J 7 bases; nucleotides not matched to a gene: 10. CDR3 amino acids: CATSGKPGTSGNEQFF. CDR3 coding DNA: TGTGCCACCAGCGGAAAACCCGGGACTAGCGGAAATGAGCAGTTCTTC.

This clonotype came up a few times. This chain connects TRBV5-1 to TRBJ2-1; D unresolved. The length of the CDR3 is 13 residues. V shed 5 bases and J shed 7 bases, with 13 bases lying between them. CDR1 is SGHRS and CDR2 is YFSETQ in the germline V gene. CDR3 bases: TGCGCCAGCAGTGGTGAGGCAAGAAATGAGCAGTTCTTC. It encodes CASSGEARNEQFF.

This chain links TRBV6-2 or TRBV6-3 with TRBJ2-7; D may be TRBD2 (5 bases). There are 15 residues in the CDR3. Trimming left V 7 bases short and J 1 base short, with 17 bases between. Germline CDR1 MNHEY, CDR2 SVGEGT. CDR3 sequence reads: CASTDVGSGSYEQYF. The CDR3, as DNA: TGTGCCAGCACCGACGTGGGGTCGGGATCCTACGAGCAGTACTTC.

Many counts were recorded for this clonotype. The chain joins TRBV7-2 to TRBJ2-3; D perhaps matches TRBD1 (6 bases). V lost 5 bases, J lost 2 bases, and 14 bases lay in between. CDR1 is SGHTA, CDR2 FQGNSA, per germline. This CDR3 is 15 amino acids long. Here the CDR3 DNA reads TGTGCCAGCAGCCTAGGGACACCCTACACAGATACGCAGTATTTT. It specifies CASSLGTPYTDTQYF.

Remarks on this clonotype: A clone one base away is much larger, so this may be a read error. This rearrangement joins TRBV13 to TRBJ1-5, with a possible D match to TRBD1 (6 bases). Germline V gene data show CDR1 as PRHDT and CDR2 as FYEKMQ (reference sequence). CDR3 length: 15 residues. The CDR3 protein is CACSLRAGDTQPQHF. CDR3 nucleotides: TGTGCCTGCAGCTTACGGGCGGGGGACACTCAGCCCCAGCATTTT.

Many counts were recorded for this clonotype. V is TRBV7-9 and J is TRBJ2-2; no clear D. Deletions cut 5 bases from V and 3 bases from J, with 1 base between. The CDR3 covers 11 residues. Per germline, CDR1 SEHNR and CDR2 FQNEAQ (reference sequence). In nucleotides, the CDR3 is TGTGCCAGCAGCCACACCGGGGAGCTGTTTTTT. It encodes CASSHTGELFF.

This clonotype was picked up a small number of times. The rearrangement joins TRBV4-3 to TRBJ2-3; D may be TRBD2 (5 bases). The CDR3 is made up of 15 amino acids. CDR1 is LGHNA, CDR2 YSLEER, per germline. The V end lost 1 base, the J end lost 1 base, and 9 bases lay between the germline ends. This CDR3 is CASSQVYSGTDTQYF. The DNA for the CDR3 is TGCGCCAGCAGCCAAGTCTATAGCGGCACAGATACGCAGTATTTT.

This chain's CDR3 is CASSLTLSGVNTGELFF. CDR3 bases: TGTGCCAGCAGCCTCACTCTGAGCGGGGTAAACACCGGGGAGCTGTTTTTT. The chain carries TRBV2 and TRBJ2-2, with TRBD2 matching over 7 bases. CDR1 SNHLY and CDR2 FYNNEI come from the germline V gene. The CDR3 length is 17 residues. V trimming: 6 bases; J trimming: 2 bases; junction bases outside the gene matches: 12.

This clonotype was counted once. The V and J genes are TRBV4-3 and TRBJ2-1, with 7 bases identical to TRBD1. CDR3 length equals 15 residues. Losses at the gene ends were 1 base for V and 4 bases for J; bases not matched to a gene: 4. Germline V gives CDR1 LGHNA, CDR2 YSLEER. The CDR3 spells CASSQGTGKYNEQFF. CDR3 nucleotide sequence: TGCGCCAGCAGCCAAGGGACAGGAAAATACAATGAGCAGTTCTTC.

J is TRBJ2-1 and V is TRBV20-1, with 7 bases fitting TRBD2. After removal of 5 bases from V and 10 bases from J, the junction contained 11 bases not matched to a gene. This CDR3 is built from 13 residues. CDR1 and CDR2 from the germline V gene are DFQATT and SNEGSKA (reference sequence). In DNA, the CDR3 is TGCAGTGCTGCCGGCGGGAGCAGGCCCGAGCAGTTCTTC. This gives the protein CSAAGGSRPEQFF.

The J gene is TRBJ2-5, the V gene TRBV29-1, with D maybe TRBD2 (6 bases). The CDR3 has 15 residues. V lost 4 bases and J 5 bases, leaving 20 bases between the germline ends. From germline, CDR1 is SQVTM and CDR2 ANQGSEA. This CDR3 reads CSVVGAPPSGETQYF. DNA for the CDR3: TGCAGCGTTGTTGGGGCCCCACCAAGCGGGGAGACCCAGTACTTC.

The CDR3 DNA follows: TGTGCCATCAGTACAGGGGGCGCTTGGACCGGGGAGCTGTTTTTT. Its protein is CAISTGGAWTGELFF. The chain joins TRBV10-3 to TRBJ2-2; the match to TRBD1 covers 9 bases. From germline, CDR1 is ENHRY and CDR2 SYGVKD. The CDR3 is 15 residues long. J lost 5 bases, V lost 5 bases, and 6 bases had no gene match.

This clonotype was counted between two and nine times. The V gene is TRBV11-1, the J gene TRBJ2-7; possibly TRBD2 for D (5 bases). V was clipped by 3 bases and J by 6 bases, with 15 bases between them. The CDR3 spans 14 residues. Germline V gene sequence: CDR1 SGHAT, CDR2 FQDESV (reference sequence). The CDR3 protein is CASSFDRKEGEQYF. In DNA, the CDR3 is TGTGCCAGCAGCTTTGACCGAAAAGAGGGCGAGCAGTACTTC.

A few counts support this clonotype. The chain carries TRBV4-3 and TRBJ2-3, with D possibly TRBD2 on 5 matching bases. Germline V CDR1 and CDR2: LGHNA, YSLEER. V lost 4 bases and J lost 4, with 12 bases in between. The CDR3 runs to 14 residues. CDR3 in amino acids: CASSRTAGSDTQYF. The CDR3 coding sequence is TGCGCCAGCAGCCGAACGGCGGGTTCAGATACGCAGTATTTT.

In its sample, this clonotype was seen a few times. This chain joins TRBV6-2 or TRBV6-3 and TRBJ2-3, with D unresolved. The CDR3 has 17 amino acids. Deletions cut 2 bases from V and 0 bases from J, with 15 bases between. Per the germline V gene, CDR1 is MNHEY and CDR2 is SVGEGT. CDR3 nucleotide sequence: TGTGCCAGCAGTTACGACCAGGATCCTTCTAGCACAGATACGCAGTATTTT. Its translation: CASSYDQDPSSTDTQYF.

This clonotype was observed a few times. The chain links TRBV3-1 to TRBJ2-2; D not certain. V was cut by 0 bases and J by 5 bases, with 13 bases left in between. CDR3 length equals 16 residues. Germline V gene sequence: CDR1 LGHDT, CDR2 YNNKEL (reference sequence). The CDR3 sequence: CASSQDLGPWTGELFF. CDR3 DNA: TGTGCCAGCAGCCAAGATCTCGGGCCTTGGACCGGGGAGCTGTTTTTT.

The chain combines TRBV2 with TRBJ2-7, with 8 nucleotides matching TRBD2. This CDR3 has 15 residues. In germline, CDR1 is SNHLY, CDR2 FYNNEI. Trimming took 2 bases from V and 3 from J; bases not matched to a gene: 6. CDR3 coding DNA: TGTGCCAGCAGTGAACAGACGGGAGGGGGCTACGAGCAGTACTTC. It codes for CASSEQTGGGYEQYF.

This clonotype was observed a few times. The genes are TRBV4-3 and TRBJ1-1; TRBD1 is a possible D gene (5 bases). This CDR3 is 14 amino acids long. From germline, CDR1 is LGHNA and CDR2 YSLEER. Trimming cost V 7 bases and J 3 bases, with 15 bases left between them. The CDR3 is CASTHLGDDTEAFF. In DNA, the CDR3 is TGCGCCAGCACTCACTTGGGGGACGACACTGAAGCTTTCTTT.

This clonotype was counted ten times or more. The CDR3 sequence: CSAALRLTLHNEQFF. The CDR3 DNA reads as TGCAGCGCAGCCCTTCGACTAACGCTCCACAATGAGCAGTTCTTC. V usage is TRBV29-1 and J usage is TRBJ2-1, with D perhaps TRBD2 (5 bases). Trimming cost V 7 bases and J 5 bases, with 21 bases left between them. Germline values: CDR1 SQVTM, CDR2 ANQGSEA. The CDR3 spans 15 residues.

The V and J genes are TRBV10-2 and TRBJ2-7, with 10 bases fitting TRBD1. The CDR3 is made up of 15 amino acids. V lost 2 bases, J lost 0 bases, and 1 base stayed unmatched. The germline V gene has CDR1 WSHSY and CDR2 SAAADI. The CDR3 sequence: CASSEGTGASYEQYF. The CDR3 coding sequence is TGCGCCAGCAGTGAGGGGACAGGGGCCTCCTACGAGCAGTACTTC.

This clonotype has more than one count but fewer than ten. The rearrangement links TRBV28 to TRBJ2-3, with TRBD1 matching 11 bases. Trimming cost V 6 bases and J 2 bases; bases outside gene matches: 4. The germline CDR1 and CDR2 sequences are MDHEN and SYDVKM. The CDR3 contains 15 residues. CDR3 nucleotides: TGTGCCAGCAGCTCGGGACAGGGGGTCACAGATACGCAGTATTTT. Its translation is CASSSGQGVTDTQYF. Filled out from reference TRBV28 and TRBJ2-3, the complete variable domain reads DVKVTQSSRYLVKRTGEKVFLECVQDMDHENMFWYRQDPGLGLRLIYFSYDVKMKEKGDIPEGYSVSREKKERFSLILESASTNQTSMYLCASSSGQGVTDTQYFGPGTRLTVL.

The chain employs TRBV14 and TRBJ2-5; D is perhaps TRBD1 (6 bases). Germline-derived CDR1 and CDR2 are SGHDN and FVKESK. With 4 bases removed from V and 7 bases from J, the gap between germline ends came to 19 bases. The CDR3 is made up of 15 amino acids. CDR3 coding DNA: TGTGCCAGCAGCCGAATTCAAGGGACACTTGGGACCCAGTACTTC. It is translated as CASSRIQGTLGTQYF.

The table lists this clonotype with many counts. The V and J genes are TRBV5-1 and TRBJ2-4; tentative D call: TRBD2 (6 bases). V was trimmed by 4 bases and J by 8 bases, leaving 16 bases between them. Looked up from germline, CDR1 is SGHRS and CDR2 is YFSETQ. CDR3 length: 14 amino acids. The CDR3 nucleotides read TGCGCCAGCAGCCTGTGGGGGGATGTGGACATTCAGTACTTC. It codes for CASSLWGDVDIQYF.

The chain couples TRBV27 to TRBJ2-3; D possibly corresponds to TRBD1 (6 bases). Trimming shortened V by 5 bases and J by 1 base, and 16 bases separated the two germline ends. Germline-derived CDR1 and CDR2 are MNHEY and SMNVEV (reference sequence). The CDR3 length is 16 residues. In nucleotides, the CDR3 is TGTGCCAGCAGTCGCTGGACAGTCACCCGCACAGATACGCAGTATTTT. Translation: CASSRWTVTRTDTQYF.

The chain has TRBV11-2 and TRBJ2-1, with TRBD2 matching over 9 bases. Germline CDR1 SGHAT, CDR2 FQNNGV. Unmatched junction bases numbered 16, after V lost 5 bases and J lost 2 bases. The CDR3 runs 19 residues. The CDR3 DNA reads as TGTGCCAGCAGCCATCCTTCTTTCGGCGGGAGGGCCACCTACAATGAGCAGTTCTTC. Residues: CASSHPSFGGRATYNEQFF. Together with reference TRBV11-2 and TRBJ2-1, the CDR3 gives the full variable domain: EAGVAQSPRYKIIEKRQSVAFWCNPISGHATLYWYQQILGQGPKLLIQFQNNGVVDDSQLPKDRFSAERLKGVDSTLKIQPAKLEDSAVYLCASSHPSFGGRATYNEQFFGPGTRLTVL.

This clonotype was found a few times. This chain connects TRBV4-3 to TRBJ1-5; D not resolved. Germline V gene data show CDR1 as LGHNA and CDR2 as YSLEER. CDR3 length: 16 amino acids. Trimming cost V 0 bases and J 0 bases, with 9 bases left between them. CDR3 coding DNA: TGCGCCAGCAGCCAAGATTTAGGGAATAGCAATCAGCCCCAGCATTTT. Protein sequence: CASSQDLGNSNQPQHF.

This clonotype has only a few counts. The chain carries TRBV27 and TRBJ1-5; D gene ambiguous. Germline V lookup: CDR1 MNHEY, CDR2 SMNVEV (reference sequence). The V end was cut by 2 bases, the J end by 4 bases, with 21 bases between. The CDR3 loop spans 18 amino acids. The CDR3 is CASSLRWGPGLFNQPQHF. The CDR3 DNA reads as TGTGCCAGCAGTTTACGATGGGGTCCCGGGTTGTTTAATCAGCCCCAGCATTTT.

In its sample, this clonotype was seen a few times. This rearrangement joins TRBV3-1 to TRBJ2-3; weak D call: TRBD2 (5 bases). Trimming cost V 0 bases and J 11 bases, with 18 bases left between them. The germline V gene encodes CDR1 LGHDT and CDR2 YNNKEL (reference sequence). This CDR3 spans 15 amino acids. The CDR3 loop reads CASSQDPWTSGWQYF. Written as DNA, the CDR3 is TGTGCCAGCAGCCAAGATCCTTGGACGAGCGGTTGGCAGTATTTT.

The chain has TRBV9 and TRBJ2-7; maybe TRBD2 (6 bases). The V end lost 0 bases, the J end lost 2 bases, and 12 bases lay between the germline ends. Germline assignment: CDR1 SGDLS and CDR2 YYNGEE. The CDR3 has 15 amino acids. The CDR3 protein is CASSVAWGDPYEQYF. CDR3 nucleotides: TGTGCCAGCAGCGTAGCTTGGGGGGACCCCTACGAGCAGTACTTC.